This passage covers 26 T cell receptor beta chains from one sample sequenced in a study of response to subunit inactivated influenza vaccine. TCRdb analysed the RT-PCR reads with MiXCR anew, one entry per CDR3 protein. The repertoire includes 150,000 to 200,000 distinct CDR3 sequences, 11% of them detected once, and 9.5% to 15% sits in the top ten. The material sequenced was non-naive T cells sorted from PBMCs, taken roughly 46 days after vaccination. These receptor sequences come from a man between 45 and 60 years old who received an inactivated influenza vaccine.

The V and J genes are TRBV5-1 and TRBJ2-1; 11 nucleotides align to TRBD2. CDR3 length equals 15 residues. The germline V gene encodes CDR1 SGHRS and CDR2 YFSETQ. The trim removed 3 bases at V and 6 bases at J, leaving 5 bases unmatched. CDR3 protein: CASSSGLAGFNEQFF. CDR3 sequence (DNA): TGCGCCAGCAGCTCCGGACTAGCGGGTTTCAATGAGCAGTTCTTC. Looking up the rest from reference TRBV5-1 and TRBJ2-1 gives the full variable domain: KAGVTQTPRYLIKTRGQQVTLSCSPISGHRSVSWYQQTPGQGLQFLFEYFSETQRNKGNFPGRFSGRQFSNSRSEMNVSTLELGDSALYLCASSSGLAGFNEQFFGPGTRLTVL.

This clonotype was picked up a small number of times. This CDR3 is CASRTTRLRYEQYF. In DNA, the CDR3 is TGTGCCAGCAGGACGACACGCCTTAGGTACGAGCAGTACTTC. The chain uses TRBV6-2 or TRBV6-3 and TRBJ2-7; no definite D call. This CDR3 has 14 amino acids. Germline V gene sequence: CDR1 MNHEY, CDR2 SVGEGT. Trimming stripped 6 bases from V and 4 bases from J, with 16 bases between.

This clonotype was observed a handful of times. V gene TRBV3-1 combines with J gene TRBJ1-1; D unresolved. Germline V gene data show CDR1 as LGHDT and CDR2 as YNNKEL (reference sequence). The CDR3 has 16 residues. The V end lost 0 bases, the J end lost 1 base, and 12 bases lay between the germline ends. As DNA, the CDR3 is TGTGCCAGCAGCCAAGATTTTCGGGGTTGGAACACTGAAGCTTTCTTT. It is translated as CASSQDFRGWNTEAFF. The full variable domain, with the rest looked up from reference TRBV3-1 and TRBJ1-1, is DTAVSQTPKYLVTQMGNDKSIKCEQNLGHDTMYWYKQDSKKFLKIMFSYNNKELIINETVPNRFSPKSPDKAHLNLHINSLELGDSAVYFCASSQDFRGWNTEAFFGQGTRLTVV.

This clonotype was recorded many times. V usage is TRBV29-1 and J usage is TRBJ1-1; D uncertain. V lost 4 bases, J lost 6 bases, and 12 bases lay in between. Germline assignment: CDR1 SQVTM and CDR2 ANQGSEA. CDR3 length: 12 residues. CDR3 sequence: CSVVTTASEAFF. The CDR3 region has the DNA TGCAGCGTTGTGACCACAGCCTCTGAAGCTTTCTTT.

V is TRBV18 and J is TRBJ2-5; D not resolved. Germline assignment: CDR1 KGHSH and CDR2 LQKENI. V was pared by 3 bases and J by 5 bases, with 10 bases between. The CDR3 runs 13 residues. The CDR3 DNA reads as TGTGCCAGCTCACCGAGGATGAGGGAGACCCAGTACTTC. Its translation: CASSPRMRETQYF. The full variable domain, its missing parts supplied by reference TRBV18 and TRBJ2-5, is NAGVMQNPRHLVRRRGQEARLRCSPMKGHSHVYWYRQLPEEGLKFMVYLQKENIIDESGMPKERFSAEFPKEGPSILRIQQVVRGDSAAYFCASSPRMRETQYFGPGTRLLVL.

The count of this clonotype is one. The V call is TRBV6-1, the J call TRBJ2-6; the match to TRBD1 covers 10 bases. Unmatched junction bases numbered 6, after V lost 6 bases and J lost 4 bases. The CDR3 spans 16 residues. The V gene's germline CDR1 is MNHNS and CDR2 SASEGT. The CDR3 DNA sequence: TGTGCCAGCAGGAGGGACAGGGGATCGGGGGCCAACGTCCTGACTTTC. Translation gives CASRRDRGSGANVLTF.

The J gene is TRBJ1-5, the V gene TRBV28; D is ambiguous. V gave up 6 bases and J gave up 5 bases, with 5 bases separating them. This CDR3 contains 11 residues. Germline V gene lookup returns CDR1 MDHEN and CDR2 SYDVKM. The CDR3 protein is CASRTDQPQHF. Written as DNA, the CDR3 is TGTGCCAGCAGGACTGATCAGCCCCAGCATTTT.

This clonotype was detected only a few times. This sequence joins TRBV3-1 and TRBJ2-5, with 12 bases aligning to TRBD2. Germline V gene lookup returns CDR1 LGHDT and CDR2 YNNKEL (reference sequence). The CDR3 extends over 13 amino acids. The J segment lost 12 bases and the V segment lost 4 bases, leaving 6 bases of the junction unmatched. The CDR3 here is CASSPGLAGSEYF. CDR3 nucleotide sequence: TGTGCCAGCAGCCCTGGACTAGCGGGGAGTGAGTACTTC.

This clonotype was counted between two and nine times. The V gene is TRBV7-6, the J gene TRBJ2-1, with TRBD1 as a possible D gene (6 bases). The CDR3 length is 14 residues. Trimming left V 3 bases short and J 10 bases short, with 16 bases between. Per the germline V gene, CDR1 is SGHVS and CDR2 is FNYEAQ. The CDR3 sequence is CASSFRDNQGEQFF. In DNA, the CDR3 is TGTGCCAGCAGCTTCCGGGACAATCAAGGGGAGCAGTTCTTC. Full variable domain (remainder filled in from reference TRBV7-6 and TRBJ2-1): GAGVSQSPRYKVTKRGQDVALRCDPISGHVSLYWYRQALGQGPEFLTYFNYEAQQDKSGLPNDRFSAERPEGSISTLTIQRTEQRDSAMYRCASSFRDNQGEQFFGPGTRLTVL.

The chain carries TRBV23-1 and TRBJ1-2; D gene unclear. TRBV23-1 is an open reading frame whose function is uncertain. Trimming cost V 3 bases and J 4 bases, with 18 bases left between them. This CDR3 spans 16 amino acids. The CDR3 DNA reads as TGCGCCAGCAGTCACTCCTGGCGCAACGGCCTCTATGGCTACACCTTC. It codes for CASSHSWRNGLYGYTF.

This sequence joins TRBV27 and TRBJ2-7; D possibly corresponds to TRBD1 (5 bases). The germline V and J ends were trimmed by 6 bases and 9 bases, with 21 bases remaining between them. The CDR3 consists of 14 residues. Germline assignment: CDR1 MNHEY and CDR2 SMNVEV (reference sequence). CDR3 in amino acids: CASRSLGRDPLQYF. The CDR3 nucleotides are TGTGCCAGCAGATCGCTAGGCAGGGATCCCCTGCAGTACTTC.

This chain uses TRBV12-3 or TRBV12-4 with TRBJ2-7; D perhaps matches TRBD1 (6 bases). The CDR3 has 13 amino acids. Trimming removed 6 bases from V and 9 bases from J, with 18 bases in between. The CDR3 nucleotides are TGTGCCAGCAGCTCGCTCTTCGAAGGGGGGCAGTACTTC. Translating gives CASSSLFEGGQYF.

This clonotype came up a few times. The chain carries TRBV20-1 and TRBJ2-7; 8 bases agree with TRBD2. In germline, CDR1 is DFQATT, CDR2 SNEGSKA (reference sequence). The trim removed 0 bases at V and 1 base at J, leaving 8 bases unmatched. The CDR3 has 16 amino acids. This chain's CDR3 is CSARDPQTSVSYEQYF. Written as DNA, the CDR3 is TGCAGTGCTAGAGATCCCCAGACTAGCGTATCCTACGAGCAGTACTTC.

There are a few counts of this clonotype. Written as DNA, the CDR3 is TGTGCCAGCAGCCAAGCCCTAGCCGGGGAGCTGTTTTTT. It is translated as CASSQALAGELFF. This rearrangement joins TRBV3-1 to TRBJ2-2; D not certain. V shed 1 base and J shed 6 bases, with 6 bases lying between them. This CDR3 spans 13 amino acids. Germline values: CDR1 LGHDT, CDR2 YNNKEL (reference sequence).

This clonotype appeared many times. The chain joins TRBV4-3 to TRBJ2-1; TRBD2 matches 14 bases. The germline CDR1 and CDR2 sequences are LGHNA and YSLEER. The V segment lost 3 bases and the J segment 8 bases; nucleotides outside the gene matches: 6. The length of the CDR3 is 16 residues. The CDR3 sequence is CASSQDGTSGSDEQFF. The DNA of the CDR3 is TGCGCCAGCAGCCAGGACGGGACTAGCGGGAGCGATGAGCAGTTCTTC.

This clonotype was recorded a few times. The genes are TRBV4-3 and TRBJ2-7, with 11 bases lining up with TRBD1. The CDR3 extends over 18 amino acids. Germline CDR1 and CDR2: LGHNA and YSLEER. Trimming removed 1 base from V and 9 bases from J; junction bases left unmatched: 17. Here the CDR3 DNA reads TGCGCCAGCAGCCAAGGGACAGGGGGCCTCACCCACTTTATGAGGCAGTACTTC. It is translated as CASSQGTGGLTHFMRQYF.

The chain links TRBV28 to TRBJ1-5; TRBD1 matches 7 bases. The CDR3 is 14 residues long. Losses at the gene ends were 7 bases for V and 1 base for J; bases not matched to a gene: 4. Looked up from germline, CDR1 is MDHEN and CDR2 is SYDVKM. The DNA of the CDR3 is TGTGCCAGCAACAGGGGTAACAGCAATCAGCCCCAGCATTTT. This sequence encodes CASNRGNSNQPQHF.

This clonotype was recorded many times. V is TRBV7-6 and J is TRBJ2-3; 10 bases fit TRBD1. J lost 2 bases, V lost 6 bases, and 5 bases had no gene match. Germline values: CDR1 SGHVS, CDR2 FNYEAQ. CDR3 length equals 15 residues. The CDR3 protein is CASRMTGGLTDTQYF. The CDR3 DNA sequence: TGTGCCAGCAGGATGACAGGGGGCCTCACAGATACGCAGTATTTT.

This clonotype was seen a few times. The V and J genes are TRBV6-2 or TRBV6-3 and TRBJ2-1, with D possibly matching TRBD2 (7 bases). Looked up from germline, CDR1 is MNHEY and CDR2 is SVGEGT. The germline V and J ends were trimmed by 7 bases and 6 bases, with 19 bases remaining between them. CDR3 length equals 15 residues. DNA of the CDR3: TGTGCCAGCAAACTTGGGGGGGGGCCGGGCAATGAGCAGTTCTTC. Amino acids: CASKLGGGPGNEQFF.

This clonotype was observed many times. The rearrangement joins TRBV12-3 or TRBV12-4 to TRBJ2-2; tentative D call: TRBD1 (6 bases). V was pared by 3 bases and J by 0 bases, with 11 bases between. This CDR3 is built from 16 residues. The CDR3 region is CASSLTGQTNTGELFF. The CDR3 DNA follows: TGTGCCAGCAGTTTGACAGGCCAGACGAACACCGGGGAGCTGTTTTTT.

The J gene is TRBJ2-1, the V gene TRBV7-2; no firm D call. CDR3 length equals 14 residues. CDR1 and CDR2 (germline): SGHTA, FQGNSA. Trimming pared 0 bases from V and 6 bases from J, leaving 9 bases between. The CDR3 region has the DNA TGTGCCAGCAGCTTAGCGAAACTCGTCAATGAGCAGTTCTTC. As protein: CASSLAKLVNEQFF.

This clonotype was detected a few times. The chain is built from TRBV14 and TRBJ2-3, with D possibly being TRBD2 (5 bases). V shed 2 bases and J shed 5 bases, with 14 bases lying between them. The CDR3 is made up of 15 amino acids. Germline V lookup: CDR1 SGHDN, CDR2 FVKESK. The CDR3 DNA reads TGTGCCAGCAGCCAACTTTTGGCGGGCATAGATACGCAGTATTTT. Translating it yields CASSQLLAGIDTQYF.

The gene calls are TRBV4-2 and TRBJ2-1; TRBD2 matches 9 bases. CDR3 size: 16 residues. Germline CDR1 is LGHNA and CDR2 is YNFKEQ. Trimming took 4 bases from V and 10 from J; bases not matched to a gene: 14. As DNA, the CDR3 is TGTGCCAGCAGCCTAACCGGGACTAGCCCTTTCGGGGAGCAGTTCTTC. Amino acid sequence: CASSLTGTSPFGEQFF.

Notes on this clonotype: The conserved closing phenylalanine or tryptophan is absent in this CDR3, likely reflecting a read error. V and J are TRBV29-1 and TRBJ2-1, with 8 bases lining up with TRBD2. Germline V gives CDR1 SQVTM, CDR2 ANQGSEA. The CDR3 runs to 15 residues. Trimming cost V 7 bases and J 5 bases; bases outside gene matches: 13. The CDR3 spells CSGESPGLENNEQFC. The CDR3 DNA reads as TGCAGCGGGGAATCGCCGGGACTAGAGAACAATGAGCAGTTCTGC.

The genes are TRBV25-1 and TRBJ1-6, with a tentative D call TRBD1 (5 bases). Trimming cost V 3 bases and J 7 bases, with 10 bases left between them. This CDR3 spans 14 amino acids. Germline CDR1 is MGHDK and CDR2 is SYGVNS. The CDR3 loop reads CASSDRQWNSPLHF. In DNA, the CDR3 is TGTGCCAGCAGTGATCGACAGTGGAATTCACCCCTCCACTTT.

As DNA, the CDR3 is TGTGCCAGCAGCCAGTGGGGTGAGACCCAGTACTTC. This gives the protein CASSQWGETQYF. The genes are TRBV11-3 and TRBJ2-5; D not resolved. The V gene lost 5 bases and the J gene lost 5 bases, with 9 bases spanning the gap. In germline, CDR1 is SGHNT, CDR2 YENEEA. This CDR3 spans 12 amino acids.